This T cell receptor beta chain derives from a study of T-cell reconstitution after alpha-beta-depleted transplantation in children. Findings of the study overall: Reportedly, alpha-beta T cells present about two months post-transplant originated from several hundred expanded clones of graft origin. From surviving recipient T cells and thymic progenitors came the high day-60 TCRbeta diversity observed in some patients. The authors attributed T-cell counts and diversity one year after transplant mostly to newly produced T cells.

Unique molecular identifiers were incorporated during preparation of the TCRbeta library. TCRdb analysed the PCR reads with MiXCR anew, one entry per CDR3 protein. The top ten clones hold 35% to 40% of a sample with around 200,000 distinct CDR3 sequences, 7% to 9% of them seen once. A few counts support this clonotype. Its cognate antigen is unknown. The clonotype originates from a male patient under 10 years old who had a stem cell transplant for acute myeloid leukemia, so the T cells may come from the graft donor. This sample comprised PBMCs, mostly from graft donor cells, obtained 360 days after TCRalphabeta/CD19-depleted stem cell transplant.

In nucleotides, the CDR3 is TGTGCCAGCAGTTTCACTAGCGACAGGTCCTACAATGAGCAGTTCTTC. It codes for CASSFTSDRSYNEQFF. This chain uses TRBV13 with TRBJ2-1; weak D call: TRBD2 (7 bases). The V and J ends lost 6 bases and 1 base respectively, with 16 bases between them. The CDR3 is 16 residues long. Germline V lookup: CDR1 PRHDT, CDR2 FYEKMQ (reference sequence).